Listed below are T cell receptor beta chains from one sample, sequenced in a study of T cells after yellow fever vaccination. TCRdb reanalysed the 5' RACE reads using MiXCR and keeps one entry per CDR3 protein. The sample shows hundreds of thousands of distinct CDR3 sequences, approximately 13% of them seen only once. Source: PBMCs, taken on the day of the yellow fever booster vaccination. The receptor set was obtained from a man younger than 40 who received the YFV17D yellow fever vaccine. Both conserved end residues are part of each CDR3. Each record gives: V gene, J gene, D gene, clone size, CDR3 protein, CDR3 DNA. D genes are given only for firm matches. Part of the rows lack a size; the others show once, few, many or a class for expanded clones.

v_call: TRBV20-1; j_call: TRBJ1-1; d_call: TRBD1; clone_size: .; cdr3_aa: CSARQGRMNTEAFF; cdr3_nt: TGCAGTGCTCGACAGGGGCGGATGAACACTGAAGCTTTCTTT
v_call: TRBV4-3; j_call: TRBJ1-1; d_call: .; clone_size: .; cdr3_aa: CASSQVTSNTEAFF; cdr3_nt: TGCGCCAGCAGCCAAGTAACGTCGAACACTGAAGCTTTCTTT
v_call: TRBV9; j_call: TRBJ1-1; d_call: .; clone_size: .; cdr3_aa: CASSVGGGSTEAFF; cdr3_nt: TGTGCCAGCAGCGTAGGGGGGGGTAGCACTGAAGCTTTCTTT
v_call: TRBV20-1; j_call: TRBJ2-7; d_call: .; clone_size: few; cdr3_aa: CSASPQPAYEQYF; cdr3_nt: TGCAGTGCTAGTCCACAGCCAGCCTACGAGCAGTACTTC
v_call: TRBV25-1; j_call: TRBJ2-7; d_call: TRBD1; clone_size: many; cdr3_aa: CASSEPGQGSYEQYF; cdr3_nt: TGTGCCAGCAGTGAACCGGGACAGGGGTCCTACGAGCAGTACTTC
v_call: TRBV7-9; j_call: TRBJ2-5; d_call: .; clone_size: .; cdr3_aa: CASSFNRAFQETQYF; cdr3_nt: TGTGCCAGCAGCTTCAACCGGGCCTTCCAAGAGACCCAGTACTTC
v_call: TRBV3-1; j_call: TRBJ2-2; d_call: .; clone_size: .; cdr3_aa: CASLLMGTGELFF; cdr3_nt: TGTGCCAGCCTCCTGATGGGAACCGGGGAGCTGTTTTTT
v_call: TRBV3-1; j_call: TRBJ2-1; d_call: TRBD2; clone_size: few; cdr3_aa: CASSSRTSGREGSYNEQFF; cdr3_nt: TGTGCCAGCAGCTCCCGGACTAGCGGGAGAGAGGGGTCCTACAATGAGCAGTTCTTC
v_call: TRBV5-5; j_call: TRBJ2-5; d_call: .; clone_size: few; cdr3_aa: CASSWFEETQYF; cdr3_nt: TGTGCCAGCAGCTGGTTTGAAGAGACCCAGTACTTC
v_call: TRBV29-1; j_call: TRBJ2-5; d_call: .; clone_size: many; cdr3_aa: CSVETSEETQYF; cdr3_nt: TGCAGCGTTGAGACTTCAGAAGAGACCCAGTACTTC
v_call: TRBV29-1; j_call: TRBJ2-2; d_call: .; clone_size: many; cdr3_aa: CSVEIGRGTNTGELFF; cdr3_nt: TGCAGCGTTGAGATAGGACGAGGGACCAACACCGGGGAGCTGTTTTTT
v_call: TRBV11-2; j_call: TRBJ2-1; d_call: TRBD2; clone_size: .; cdr3_aa: CASSFYPSQAGGDNEQFF; cdr3_nt: TGTGCCAGCAGCTTTTACCCCTCCCAAGCGGGAGGGGACAATGAGCAGTTCTTC
v_call: TRBV7-2; j_call: TRBJ2-7; d_call: TRBD2; clone_size: few; cdr3_aa: CASSQEPGRADYEQYF; cdr3_nt: TGTGCCAGCAGCCAGGAACCGGGGAGGGCGGACTACGAGCAGTACTTC
v_call: TRBV5-4; j_call: TRBJ2-3; d_call: .; clone_size: few; cdr3_aa: CASSPNGLNTDTQYF; cdr3_nt: TGTGCCAGCAGCCCGAACGGACTGAACACAGATACGCAGTATTTT
v_call: TRBV3-1; j_call: TRBJ1-6; d_call: .; clone_size: .; cdr3_aa: CASSQTENSPLHF; cdr3_nt: TGTGCCAGCAGCCAGACGGAGAATTCACCCCTCCACTTT
v_call: TRBV11-2; j_call: TRBJ2-5; d_call: .; clone_size: .; cdr3_aa: CASSPGSGYQETQYF; cdr3_nt: TGTGCCAGCAGCCCAGGGAGCGGTTACCAAGAGACCCAGTACTTC
v_call: TRBV29-1; j_call: TRBJ1-1; d_call: .; clone_size: few; cdr3_aa: CSVAGGGTEAFF; cdr3_nt: TGCAGCGTTGCCGGGGGTGGGACTGAAGCTTTCTTT
v_call: TRBV20-1; j_call: TRBJ1-2; d_call: .; clone_size: .; cdr3_aa: CSARSSLSNTYGYTF; cdr3_nt: TGCAGTGCTAGATCCAGCCTATCGAACACCTATGGCTACACCTTC
v_call: TRBV2; j_call: TRBJ2-1; d_call: .; clone_size: .; cdr3_aa: CASSVAPSSDEQFF; cdr3_nt: TGTGCCAGCAGTGTGGCCCCAAGTAGCGATGAGCAGTTCTTC
v_call: TRBV2; j_call: TRBJ2-7; d_call: .; clone_size: .; cdr3_aa: CASVGGRDYEQYF; cdr3_nt: TGTGCCAGCGTGGGTGGGCGGGACTACGAGCAGTACTTC
v_call: TRBV27; j_call: TRBJ2-7; d_call: TRBD2; clone_size: .; cdr3_aa: CASSSNGLAGAYEQYF; cdr3_nt: TGTGCCAGCAGTTCCAACGGACTAGCGGGAGCCTACGAGCAGTACTTC
v_call: TRBV20-1; j_call: TRBJ2-1; d_call: TRBD2; clone_size: .; cdr3_aa: CSARLAGARGTYNEQFF; cdr3_nt: TGCAGTGCTCGACTAGCGGGGGCCCGAGGCACCTACAATGAGCAGTTCTTC
v_call: TRBV20-1; j_call: TRBJ2-1; d_call: .; clone_size: .; cdr3_aa: CSARDWASLLSYEQFF; cdr3_nt: TGCAGTGCTAGAGATTGGGCTAGCTTGCTGTCCTATGAGCAGTTCTTC
v_call: TRBV9; j_call: TRBJ1-1; d_call: .; clone_size: few; cdr3_aa: CASSVDGALNTEAFF; cdr3_nt: TGTGCCAGCAGCGTCGACGGGGCCCTGAACACTGAAGCTTTCTTT
v_call: TRBV7-3; j_call: TRBJ1-3; d_call: TRBD1; clone_size: .; cdr3_aa: CASTPDRTSSGNTIYF; cdr3_nt: TGTGCCAGCACCCCGGACAGGACAAGCTCTGGAAACACCATATATTTT
v_call: TRBV7-2; j_call: TRBJ2-1; d_call: .; clone_size: .; cdr3_aa: CATGAPSYNEQFF; cdr3_nt: TGTGCCACCGGAGCCCCTTCCTACAATGAGCAGTTCTTC
v_call: TRBV29-1; j_call: TRBJ1-2; d_call: .; clone_size: few; cdr3_aa: CSVSHFSYGYTF; cdr3_nt: TGCAGCGTTTCTCACTTCTCCTATGGCTACACCTTC
v_call: TRBV10-3; j_call: TRBJ2-7; d_call: TRBD1; clone_size: .; cdr3_aa: CAISDPGQGAGEQYF; cdr3_nt: TGTGCCATCAGTGATCCGGGACAGGGGGCGGGCGAGCAGTACTTC
v_call: TRBV6-1; j_call: TRBJ2-7; d_call: TRBD2; clone_size: .; cdr3_aa: CASAWGGSHEQYF; cdr3_nt: TGTGCCAGCGCTTGGGGCGGGAGCCACGAGCAGTACTTC
v_call: TRBV29-1; j_call: TRBJ2-7; d_call: .; clone_size: .; cdr3_aa: CSVIPETTYEQYF; cdr3_nt: TGCAGCGTTATTCCTGAGACAACCTACGAGCAGTACTTC
v_call: TRBV16; j_call: TRBJ2-3; d_call: .; clone_size: few; cdr3_aa: CASSQPPDTQYF; cdr3_nt: TGTGCCAGCAGCCAACCCCCAGATACGCAGTATTTT
v_call: TRBV19; j_call: TRBJ1-1; d_call: .; clone_size: .; cdr3_aa: CASSDLGEAFF; cdr3_nt: TGTGCCAGTAGTGACCTGGGTGAAGCTTTCTTT
v_call: TRBV12-3/TRBV12-4; j_call: TRBJ2-2; d_call: TRBD2; clone_size: many; cdr3_aa: CASNSPGGRPGELFF; cdr3_nt: TGTGCCAGCAACTCTCCGGGAGGGCGCCCCGGGGAGCTGTTTTTT
v_call: TRBV20-1; j_call: TRBJ2-7; d_call: .; clone_size: .; cdr3_aa: CSALRSGRPYEQYF; cdr3_nt: TGCAGTGCCCTTCGTTCGGGGAGGCCCTACGAGCAGTACTTC
v_call: TRBV20-1; j_call: TRBJ2-3; d_call: TRBD2; clone_size: .; cdr3_aa: CSARDPASGRGTDTQYF; cdr3_nt: TGCAGTGCTAGAGATCCGGCTAGCGGGAGGGGCACAGATACGCAGTATTTT
v_call: TRBV7-8; j_call: TRBJ2-5; d_call: TRBD2; clone_size: few; cdr3_aa: CASSSGLAGAETQYF; cdr3_nt: TGTGCCAGCAGCTCGGGACTAGCGGGAGCAGAGACCCAGTACTTC
v_call: TRBV12-3/TRBV12-4; j_call: TRBJ2-7; d_call: TRBD2; clone_size: .; cdr3_aa: CASRERLAGADYEQYF; cdr3_nt: TGTGCCAGCAGGGAGAGACTAGCGGGAGCCGATTACGAGCAGTACTTC
v_call: TRBV3-1; j_call: TRBJ2-7; d_call: .; clone_size: .; cdr3_aa: CASSQEGFSEQYF; cdr3_nt: TGTGCCAGCAGCCAAGAAGGGTTTTCCGAGCAGTACTTC
v_call: TRBV27; j_call: TRBJ2-7; d_call: .; clone_size: few; cdr3_aa: CASRGDKWVSYEQYF; cdr3_nt: TGTGCCAGCAGGGGGGACAAGTGGGTCTCCTACGAGCAGTACTTC
v_call: TRBV20-1; j_call: TRBJ2-1; d_call: TRBD2; clone_size: few; cdr3_aa: CSAYSGSKYNEQFF; cdr3_nt: TGCAGTGCTTATAGCGGGAGTAAGTACAATGAGCAGTTCTTC
v_call: TRBV20-1; j_call: TRBJ2-2; d_call: .; clone_size: .; cdr3_aa: CSASGLSRELFF; cdr3_nt: TGCAGTGCTAGTGGTTTGAGTAGGGAGCTGTTTTTT
v_call: TRBV5-1; j_call: TRBJ2-1; d_call: TRBD2; clone_size: .; cdr3_aa: CASTPGLAIYNEQFF; cdr3_nt: TGCGCCAGCACCCCCGGACTAGCGATCTACAATGAGCAGTTCTTC
v_call: TRBV7-6; j_call: TRBJ2-1; d_call: TRBD2; clone_size: few; cdr3_aa: CASSLAGGTSGTYNEQFF; cdr3_nt: TGTGCCAGCAGCTTAGCGGGTGGGACTAGCGGGACATACAATGAGCAGTTCTTC
v_call: TRBV3-1; j_call: TRBJ1-1; d_call: .; clone_size: few; cdr3_aa: CASSQDIPNTEAFF; cdr3_nt: TGTGCCAGCAGCCAAGATATTCCGAACACTGAAGCTTTCTTT
v_call: TRBV12-3/TRBV12-4; j_call: TRBJ1-1; d_call: .; clone_size: .; cdr3_aa: CASNLVSGWGTEAFF; cdr3_nt: TGTGCCAGCAACCTGGTATCCGGATGGGGCACTGAAGCTTTCTTT
v_call: TRBV10-2; j_call: TRBJ1-2; d_call: TRBD1; clone_size: few; cdr3_aa: CASSPARTGLNGYTF; cdr3_nt: TGCGCCAGCAGTCCCGCTAGGACAGGCCTAAATGGCTACACCTTC
v_call: TRBV11-2; j_call: TRBJ2-1; d_call: .; clone_size: .; cdr3_aa: CASSSPRFPYNEQFF; cdr3_nt: TGTGCCAGCAGCTCCCCTAGATTTCCCTACAATGAGCAGTTCTTC
v_call: TRBV5-1; j_call: TRBJ1-1; d_call: .; clone_size: few; cdr3_aa: CASSWQEETEAFF; cdr3_nt: TGCGCCAGCAGTTGGCAGGAGGAAACTGAAGCTTTCTTT
v_call: TRBV20-1; j_call: TRBJ1-6; d_call: .; clone_size: .; cdr3_aa: CSTRSSYNSPLHF; cdr3_nt: TGCAGCACCCGGAGCTCCTATAATTCACCCCTCCACTTT
v_call: TRBV7-2; j_call: TRBJ2-1; d_call: .; clone_size: many; cdr3_aa: CASSQSGGSGNEQFF; cdr3_nt: TGTGCCAGCAGTCAAAGTGGGGGGAGTGGCAATGAGCAGTTCTTC
v_call: TRBV10-3; j_call: TRBJ2-5; d_call: .; clone_size: .; cdr3_aa: CAISDPGWEETQYF; cdr3_nt: TGTGCCATCAGTGACCCGGGGTGGGAGGAGACCCAGTACTTC
v_call: TRBV7-2; j_call: TRBJ2-7; d_call: .; clone_size: .; cdr3_aa: CASSFTGGGGYEQYF; cdr3_nt: TGTGCCAGCAGCTTCACGGGGGGAGGGGGCTACGAGCAGTACTTC
v_call: TRBV7-2; j_call: TRBJ2-1; d_call: TRBD2; clone_size: .; cdr3_aa: CASSLEGTSSYNEQFF; cdr3_nt: TGTGCCAGCAGCTTAGAGGGGACTAGCAGTTACAATGAGCAGTTCTTC
v_call: TRBV20-1; j_call: TRBJ2-1; d_call: TRBD2; clone_size: few; cdr3_aa: CSARVSGGTVEQFF; cdr3_nt: TGCAGTGCTAGAGTCAGCGGGGGTACCGTGGAGCAGTTCTTC
v_call: TRBV10-1; j_call: TRBJ2-1; d_call: TRBD2; clone_size: few; cdr3_aa: CASSDQIMSGLAGGAYNEQFF; cdr3_nt: TGCGCCAGCAGTGACCAGATTATGTCGGGACTAGCGGGAGGAGCCTACAATGAGCAGTTCTTC
v_call: TRBV27; j_call: TRBJ2-7; d_call: .; clone_size: .; cdr3_aa: CASSFLPGLNYEQYF; cdr3_nt: TGTGCCAGCAGTTTCCTCCCGGGACTTAATTACGAGCAGTACTTC